The rows below give T cell receptor beta chains drawn from one sample of a study of blood T cell repertoires in COVID-19. Generated by immunoSEQ multiplex PCR, the TCRdb table keeps only in-frame clones and is missing some. The sample has 150,000 or so clones; about nine tenths are singletons. Sequenced input: PBMCs or T cells enriched from blood (not recorded which). These receptors originate from a woman in her forties who had been exposed to COVID-19. Both conserved end residues are part of each CDR3. Fields, in order: clone size, V gene, D gene, J gene, CDR3 protein, CDR3 DNA. A D gene is named only where the DNA matches it firmly. Clone size, where shown, is once, few, many, or a class for clones that have expanded.

once	TRBV6-5	NA	TRBJ1-5	CASRPALQPQHF	TGTGCCAGCAGGCCTGCGCTTCAGCCCCAGCATTTT
NA	TRBV19	NA	TRBJ1-2	CASSIGGDIYGYTF	TGTGCCAGTAGTATAGGAGGGGACATCTATGGCTACACCTTC
NA	TRBV5-1	TRBD2	TRBJ2-1	CASSSTSGGDNEQFF	TGCGCCAGCAGCAGTACTAGCGGGGGGGACAATGAGCAGTTCTTC
NA	TRBV2	NA	TRBJ1-6	CASSPRGQRTTPASPLHF	TGTGCCAGCAGTCCTAGAGGACAGCGAACAACCCCAGCGTCACCCCTCCACTTT
NA	TRBV9	NA	TRBJ1-1	CASSVALGAPASAEAFF	TGTGCCAGCAGCGTAGCCTTAGGGGCTCCAGCCTCCGCTGAAGCTTTCTTT
NA	TRBV4-3	TRBD1	TRBJ1-3	CASSYDRGIPGNTIYF	TGCGCCAGCAGCTACGACAGGGGTATACCTGGAAACACCATATATTTT
NA	TRBV4-1	TRBD1	TRBJ1-2	CASAAPGQSYGYTF	TGCGCCAGCGCAGCACCGGGACAGTCTTATGGCTACACCTTC
NA	TRBV10-1	NA	TRBJ2-2	CAGPRLTAMNTGELFF	TGCGCCGGCCCCAGACTGACAGCGATGAACACCGGGGAGCTGTTTTTT
NA	TRBV6-1	NA	TRBJ2-7	CASSEGPGVSYEQYF	TGTGCCAGCAGTGAAGGGCCAGGGGTTTCCTACGAGCAGTACTTC
NA	TRBV7-9	NA	TRBJ2-7	CASSLVGNYEQYF	TGTGCCAGCAGCTTAGTGGGCAACTACGAGCAGTACTTC
once	TRBV9	NA	TRBJ1-2	CASSVEVGYGYTF	TGTGCCAGCAGCGTGGAGGTAGGGTATGGCTACACCTTC
NA	TRBV5-1	NA	TRBJ1-4	CASSLAGGSGEKLFF	TGCGCCAGCAGCTTGGCGGGGGGCTCGGGAGAAAAACTGTTTTTT
NA	TRBV18	TRBD2	TRBJ2-1	CASSPSSGQDEQFF	TGTGCCAGCTCACCATCTAGCGGGCAGGATGAGCAGTTCTTC
NA	TRBV5-1	NA	TRBJ2-1	CASSLGALRGGEQFF	TGCGCCAGCAGCTTAGGGGCCCTACGAGGCGGTGAGCAGTTCTTC
NA	TRBV12-3/TRBV12-4	NA	TRBJ2-7	CASSLVQDYEQYF	TGTGCCAGCAGTTTAGTACAGGACTACGAGCAGTACTTC
NA	TRBV6-5	NA	TRBJ2-1	CASRTSQGEQFF	TGTGCCAGCCGGACTTCCCAAGGTGAGCAGTTCTTC
once	TRBV3-1/TRBV3-2	NA	TRBJ1-2	CASSLQRGAGGYTF	TGTGCCAGCAGCCTTCAAAGGGGCGCCGGTGGCTACACCTTC
NA	TRBV27	NA	TRBJ2-1	CASSFIQNYNEQFF	TGTGCCAGCAGTTTTATACAGAACTACAATGAGCAGTTCTTC
NA	TRBV12-3/TRBV12-4	NA	TRBJ2-6	CASMYGANVLTF	TGTGCCAGCATGTATGGGGCCAACGTCCTGACTTTC
NA	TRBV2	TRBD1	TRBJ1-2	CASSGTGVGYTF	TGTGCCAGCAGTGGGACAGGGGTCGGCTACACCTTC
many	TRBV3-1/TRBV3-2	NA	TRBJ2-5	CASSQDVQVETQYF	TGTGCCAGCAGCCAAGACGTTCAGGTAGAGACCCAGTACTTC
NA	TRBV5-5	NA	TRBJ2-7	CASSGSREQYF	TGTGCCAGCTCGGGATCACGCGAGCAGTACTTC
NA	TRBV3-1/TRBV3-2	TRBD1	TRBJ1-1	CASSQGQGFAEAFF	TGTGCCAGCAGCCAAGGACAGGGCTTTGCTGAAGCTTTCTTT
NA	TRBV2	NA	TRBJ2-3	CASSDAPGRDTQYF	TGTGCCAGCAGTGACGCCCCAGGCCGCGATACGCAGTATTTT
few	TRBV2	TRBD1	TRBJ1-1	CASSVSQGEAEAFF	TGTGCCAGCAGTGTTTCACAGGGGGAGGCTGAAGCTTTCTTT
NA	TRBV7-8	TRBD1	TRBJ2-1	CASSFRQGAYNEQFF	TGTGCCAGCAGCTTTCGACAGGGGGCCTACAATGAGCAGTTCTTC
NA	TRBV21-1	NA	TRBJ1-2	CASSGQGDYGYTF	TGTGCCAGCAGTGGACAGGGGGACTATGGCTACACCTTC
NA	TRBV4-2	NA	TRBJ1-3	CASSQTGTSSGNTIYF	TGTGCCAGCAGCCAAACAGGGACGTCTTCTGGAAACACCATATATTTT
NA	TRBV4-3	NA	TRBJ1-6	CATSWEDGSPLHF	TGCGCCACCTCTTGGGAGGATGGTTCACCCCTCCACTTT
NA	TRBV19	TRBD1	TRBJ1-2	CASSMETGGYGYTF	TGTGCCAGTAGTATGGAGACAGGGGGCTATGGCTACACCTTC
NA	TRBV5-1	NA	TRBJ2-7	CASSLAAASSAYEQYF	TGCGCCAGCAGCTTGGCCGCGGCCAGTTCGGCCTACGAGCAGTACTTC
few	TRBV2	NA	TRBJ2-2	CASRSGRSTGELFF	TGTGCCAGCAGGTCTGGGAGGAGCACCGGGGAGCTGTTTTTT
NA	TRBV7-6	NA	TRBJ2-1	CASSSTGGTEQFF	TGTGCCAGCAGCTCGACCGGAGGGACTGAGCAGTTCTTC
NA	TRBV5-1	NA	TRBJ2-1	CASSFRYNEQFF	TGCGCCAGCAGCTTCCGGTACAATGAGCAGTTCTTC
NA	TRBV9	NA	TRBJ1-4	CASTRSAATNEKLFF	TGTGCCAGCACCAGATCCGCTGCAACTAATGAAAAACTGTTTTTT
NA	TRBV5-1	NA	TRBJ1-1	CASSLQGPTTEAFF	TGCGCCAGCAGCTTGCAGGGGCCGACCACTGAAGCTTTCTTT
NA	TRBV27	NA	TRBJ2-1	CASMEAGYGYNEQFF	TGTGCCAGCATGGAAGCGGGTTATGGCTACAATGAGCAGTTCTTC
once	TRBV12-3/TRBV12-4	NA	TRBJ1-1	CASSFQMNTEAFF	TGTGCCAGCAGTTTTCAGATGAACACTGAAGCTTTCTTT
NA	TRBV28	NA	TRBJ1-1	CASSSPRWQLNTEAFF	TGTGCCAGCAGTTCGCCTCGTTGGCAATTAAACACTGAAGCTTTCTTT
NA	TRBV28	TRBD1	TRBJ2-7	CASSMDLRGYEQYF	TGTGCCAGCAGTATGGACCTCAGGGGGTACGAGCAGTACTTC
NA	TRBV24-1	TRBD2	TRBJ2-1	CATSEGPRGGLYNEQFF	TGTGCCACCAGTGAGGGCCCCCGGGGGGGCCTCTACAATGAGCAGTTCTTC
NA	TRBV6-5	NA	TRBJ1-3	CASSYEGSFSGNTIYF	TGTGCCAGCAGTTACGAGGGATCCTTTTCTGGAAACACCATATATTTT
NA	TRBV27	TRBD1	TRBJ1-5	CASSPTGGPQPQHF	TGTGCCAGCAGTCCGACAGGGGGCCCTCAGCCCCAGCATTTT
NA	TRBV19	TRBD1	TRBJ1-6	CASRATGGSGSPLHF	TGTGCCAGTAGAGCCACAGGGGGCTCAGGTTCACCCCTCCACTTT
NA	TRBV28	NA	TRBJ1-1	CAVLLMRRRTEAFF	TGTGCCGTTCTGCTGATGAGGCGGCGGACTGAAGCTTTCTTT
NA	TRBV6-5	TRBD2	TRBJ2-2	CASRLAGGAGELFF	TGTGCCAGCAGACTAGCGGGGGGGGCCGGGGAGCTGTTTTTT
NA	TRBV7-2	NA	TRBJ1-3	CASSDRTGTGNTIYF	TGTGCCAGCAGCGACCGCACAGGGACTGGAAACACCATATATTTT
NA	TRBV27	TRBD1	TRBJ2-7	CASSQNRGPYEQYF	TGTGCCAGCAGTCAAAACAGGGGGCCCTACGAGCAGTACTTC
NA	TRBV29-1	TRBD1	TRBJ1-2	CSVSRTGGYGYTF	TGCAGCGTCTCCAGGACAGGGGGGTATGGCTACACCTTC
NA	TRBV18	NA	TRBJ2-5	CASSPFRRQETQYF	TGTGCCAGCTCACCTTTTAGGAGACAAGAGACCCAGTACTTC
NA	TRBV5-1	TRBD2	TRBJ2-7	CASSSEAGGPGEQYF	TGCGCCAGCAGCTCCGAAGCGGGGGGGCCTGGAGAGCAGTACTTC
NA	TRBV7-9	TRBD1	TRBJ2-7	CASSLSRWGDRESGEQYF	TGTGCCAGCAGCTTATCAAGGTGGGGGGACAGGGAATCGGGCGAGCAGTACTTC
NA	TRBV27	NA	TRBJ1-6	CASSFFRDSPLHF	TGTGCCAGCAGTTTTTTTCGGGATTCACCCCTCCACTTT
NA	TRBV2	TRBD2	TRBJ2-5	CASSPASGSLETQYF	TGTGCCAGCAGTCCTGCGAGCGGGAGTTTGGAGACCCAGTACTTC
NA	TRBV25-1	NA	TRBJ2-7	CALRGYLSYEQYF	TGTGCACTTCGGGGTTACCTCTCCTACGAGCAGTACTTC
NA	TRBV11-1	NA	TRBJ2-2	CASSFSGANTGELFF	TGTGCCAGCAGCTTTTCGGGAGCGAACACCGGGGAGCTGTTTTTT
once	TRBV7-2	NA	TRBJ1-6	CASSPKGVAGSPLHF	TGTGCCAGCAGCCCTAAAGGGGTAGCGGGTTCACCCCTCCACTTT